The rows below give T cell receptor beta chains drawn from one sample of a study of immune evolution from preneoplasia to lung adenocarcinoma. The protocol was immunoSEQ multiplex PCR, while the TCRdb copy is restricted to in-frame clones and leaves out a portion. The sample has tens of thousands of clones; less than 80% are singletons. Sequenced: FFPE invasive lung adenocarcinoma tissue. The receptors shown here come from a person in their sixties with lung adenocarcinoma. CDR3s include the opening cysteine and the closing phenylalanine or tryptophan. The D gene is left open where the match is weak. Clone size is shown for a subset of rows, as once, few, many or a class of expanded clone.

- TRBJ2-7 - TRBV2 CASGTGGGGFYEQYF TGTGCCAGCGGCACTGGGGGGGGCGGATTCTACGAGCAGTACTTC
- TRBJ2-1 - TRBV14 CASSPLQGAAYNEQFF TGTGCCAGCAGCCCATTACAGGGCGCCGCTTACAATGAGCAGTTCTTC
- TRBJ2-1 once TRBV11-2 CASSLDLSSYNEQFF TGTGCCAGCAGCTTGGACTTGAGCTCCTACAATGAGCAGTTCTTC
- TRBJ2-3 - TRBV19 CASRETGRGTDTQYF TGTGCCAGTAGAGAGACAGGGAGGGGCACAGATACGCAGTATTTT
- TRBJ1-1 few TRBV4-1 CASSQDQGHTEAFF TGCGCCAGCAGCCAAGATCAAGGACACACTGAAGCTTTCTTT
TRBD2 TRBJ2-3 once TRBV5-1 CASSLAGLAGGPDTQYF TGCGCCAGCAGCTTAGCGGGACTAGCGGGAGGGCCAGATACGCAGTATTTT
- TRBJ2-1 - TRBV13 CASSLGVGTLAREQFF TGTGCCAGCAGCTTAGGGGTGGGGACCTTGGCCCGAGAGCAGTTCTTC
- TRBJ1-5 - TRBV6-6 CASSYARGNQPQHF TGTGCCAGCAGTTACGCCAGGGGCAATCAGCCCCAGCATTTT
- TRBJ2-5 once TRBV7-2 CASSMRRDQETQYF TGTGCCAGCAGCATGCGACGGGACCAAGAGACCCAGTACTTC
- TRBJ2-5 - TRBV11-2 CASSLRGYGQETQYF TGTGCCAGCAGCTTACGGGGGTACGGACAAGAGACCCAGTACTTC
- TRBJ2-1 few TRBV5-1 CASRSEGRNEQFF TGCGCCAGCAGGTCCGAAGGGCGAAATGAGCAGTTCTTC
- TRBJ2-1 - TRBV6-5 CASVGLAKGGEQFF TGTGCCAGCGTTGGGCTGGCTAAAGGAGGGGAGCAGTTCTTC
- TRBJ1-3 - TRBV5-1 CASSSDSGNTIYF TGCGCCAGCAGCTCGGACTCTGGAAACACCATATATTTT
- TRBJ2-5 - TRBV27 CASSPLGPGTKETQYF TGTGCCAGCAGTCCCCTTGGCCCCGGGACGAAAGAGACCCAGTACTTC
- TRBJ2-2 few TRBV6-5 CASSTGQINTGELFF TGTGCCAGCAGTACGGGCCAGATAAACACCGGGGAGCTGTTTTTT
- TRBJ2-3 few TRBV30 CAWRPGPTTDTQYF TGTGCCTGGAGGCCGGGACCTACCACAGATACGCAGTATTTT
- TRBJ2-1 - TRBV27 CASSFRGTFNEQFF TGTGCCAGCAGTTTCAGGGGGACTTTCAATGAGCAGTTCTTC
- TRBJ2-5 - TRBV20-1 CSARPGETQYF TGCAGTGCTAGGCCAGGGGAGACCCAGTACTTC
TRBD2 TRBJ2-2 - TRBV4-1 CASSRTSGSGGELFF TGCGCCAGCAGCAGGACTAGCGGGAGTGGCGGGGAGCTGTTTTTT
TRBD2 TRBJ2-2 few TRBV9 CASSGTSGRFYTGELFF TGTGCCAGCAGCGGGACTAGCGGGAGATTTTACACCGGGGAGCTGTTTTTT
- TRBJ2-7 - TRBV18 CASSPRQLYEQYF TGTGCCAGCTCACCTCGACAATTGTACGAGCAGTACTTC
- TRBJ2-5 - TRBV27 CASSLSGQGGTQYF TGTGCCAGCAGTTTATCGGGACAAGGGGGGACCCAGTACTTC
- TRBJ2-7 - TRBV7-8 CASSQSGFWYEQYF TGTGCCAGCAGCCAAAGCGGGTTTTGGTACGAGCAGTACTTC
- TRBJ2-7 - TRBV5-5 CASSDWVAYEQYF TGTGCCAGCAGCGACTGGGTCGCCTACGAGCAGTACTTC
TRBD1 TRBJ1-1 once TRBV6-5 CASSLVTGRATEAFF TGTGCCAGCAGTTTAGTGACAGGGCGCGCCACTGAAGCTTTCTTT
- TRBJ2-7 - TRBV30 CAWSGLLTGLQYF TGTGCCTGGAGTGGCCTTCTAACAGGGTTGCAGTACTTC
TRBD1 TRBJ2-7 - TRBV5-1 CASSLDRDRYYEQYF TGCGCCAGCAGCTTGGATCGGGACAGGTACTACGAGCAGTACTTC
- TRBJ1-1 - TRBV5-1 CASREGAMNTEAFF TGCGCCAGCAGGGAAGGGGCTATGAACACTGAAGCTTTCTTT
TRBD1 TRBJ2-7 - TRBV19 CASRDSTGSGYEQYF TGTGCCAGTAGGGACTCGACAGGGTCAGGCTACGAGCAGTACTTC
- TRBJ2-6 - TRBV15 CATSTTTGTETANVLTF TGTGCCACCAGCACCACCACGGGGACGGAGACGGCCAACGTCCTGACTTTC
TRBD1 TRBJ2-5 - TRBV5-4 CASSYRGSETQYF TGTGCCAGCAGCTACAGGGGGAGCGAGACCCAGTACTTC
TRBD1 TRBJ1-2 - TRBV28 CASSLSLMGAGGGSYGYTF TGTGCCAGCAGTTTAAGTCTGATGGGGGCAGGGGGCGGCAGCTATGGCTACACCTTC
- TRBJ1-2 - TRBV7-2 CASSLDSSRYGYTF TGTGCCAGCAGCCTGGACTCTTCACGGTATGGCTACACCTTC
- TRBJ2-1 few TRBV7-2 CASSLDRSSYNEQFF TGTGCCAGCAGCTTAGACCGGAGCTCCTACAATGAGCAGTTCTTC
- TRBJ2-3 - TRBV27 CASRPFGGPTDTQYF TGTGCCAGCAGACCTTTCGGGGGTCCCACAGATACGCAGTATTTT
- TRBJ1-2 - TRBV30 CAWSVSVNYGYTF TGTGCCTGGAGTGTCTCGGTGAACTATGGCTACACCTTC
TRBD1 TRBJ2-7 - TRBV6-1 CASSADRGIPYEQYF TGTGCCAGCAGTGCGGACAGGGGGATCCCCTACGAGCAGTACTTC
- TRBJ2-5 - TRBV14 CASSREGLPLRETQYF TGTGCCAGCAGCCGGGAAGGTCTCCCTCTGAGGGAGACCCAGTACTTC
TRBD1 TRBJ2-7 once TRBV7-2 CASSLLGTGGYEQYF TGTGCCAGCAGCTTACTCGGGACAGGGGGGTACGAGCAGTACTTC
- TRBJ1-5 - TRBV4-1 CASSQDRTQGNQPQHF TGCGCCAGCAGCCAAGATAGGACGCAAGGCAATCAGCCCCAGCATTTT
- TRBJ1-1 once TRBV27 CASSLRGDPLNTEAFF TGTGCCAGCAGTTTAAGAGGGGACCCTTTAAACACTGAAGCTTTCTTT
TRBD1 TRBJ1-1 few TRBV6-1 CASKQGEANTEAFF TGTGCCAGCAAGCAGGGGGAGGCGAACACTGAAGCTTTCTTT
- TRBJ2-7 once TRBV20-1 CSAYGQYEQYF TGCAGTGCGTACGGACAGTACGAGCAGTACTTC
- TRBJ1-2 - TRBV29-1 CSVEWGAMGYGYTF TGCAGCGTTGAATGGGGGGCGATGGGCTATGGCTACACCTTC
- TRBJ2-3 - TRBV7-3 CASSLQGSLTDTQYF TGTGCCAGCAGCTTACAGGGAAGCCTCACAGATACGCAGTATTTT
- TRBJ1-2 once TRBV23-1 CASVRKGDGYTF TGCGCCAGCGTTAGGAAAGGTGATGGCTACACCTTC
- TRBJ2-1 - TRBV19 CASSIARVQKQFF TGTGCCAGTAGTATCGCTCGCGTACAGAAGCAGTTCTTC
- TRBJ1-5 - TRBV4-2 CASSQGLGGRDQPQHF TGTGCCAGCAGCCAAGGGTTGGGGGGACGGGATCAGCCCCAGCATTTT
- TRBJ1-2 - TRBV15 CATSPGGGLPGYTF TGTGCCACCAGCCCAGGAGGGGGGCTCCCTGGCTACACCTTC
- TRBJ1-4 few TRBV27 CASSRKGNEKLFF TGTGCCAGCAGCCGTAAGGGGAATGAAAAACTGTTTTTT
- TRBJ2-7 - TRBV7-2 CASSFTSTVYEQYF TGTGCCAGCAGCTTCACCTCGACAGTCTACGAGCAGTACTTC
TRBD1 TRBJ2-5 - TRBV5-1 CASSGLGQGMETQYF TGCGCCAGCAGCGGACTGGGACAGGGAATGGAGACCCAGTACTTC
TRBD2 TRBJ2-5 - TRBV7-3 CASTLSGRAEKTQYF TGTGCCAGCACCTTGAGCGGGAGGGCCGAAAAGACCCAGTACTTC
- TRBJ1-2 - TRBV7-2 CASSHPGGGGYTF TGTGCCAGCAGCCACCCCGGCGGGGGTGGCTACACCTTC
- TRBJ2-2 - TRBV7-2 CASSHEGTNPGELFF TGTGCCAGCAGCCACGAGGGTACTAACCCCGGGGAGCTGTTTTTT
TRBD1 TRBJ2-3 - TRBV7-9 CASSSTRDRVADTQYF TGTGCCAGCAGCTCCACACGGGACAGGGTAGCAGATACGCAGTATTTT
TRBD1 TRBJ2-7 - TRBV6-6 CASRGQGNSYEQYF TGTGCCAGCAGGGGACAGGGGAACTCCTACGAGCAGTACTTC
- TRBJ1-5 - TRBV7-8 CASSLFFGANSNQPQHF TGTGCCAGCAGCTTATTCTTTGGGGCAAATAGCAATCAGCCCCAGCATTTT
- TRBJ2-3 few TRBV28 CASSRDSTDTQYF TGTGCCAGCAGTCGGGACAGCACAGATACGCAGTATTTT